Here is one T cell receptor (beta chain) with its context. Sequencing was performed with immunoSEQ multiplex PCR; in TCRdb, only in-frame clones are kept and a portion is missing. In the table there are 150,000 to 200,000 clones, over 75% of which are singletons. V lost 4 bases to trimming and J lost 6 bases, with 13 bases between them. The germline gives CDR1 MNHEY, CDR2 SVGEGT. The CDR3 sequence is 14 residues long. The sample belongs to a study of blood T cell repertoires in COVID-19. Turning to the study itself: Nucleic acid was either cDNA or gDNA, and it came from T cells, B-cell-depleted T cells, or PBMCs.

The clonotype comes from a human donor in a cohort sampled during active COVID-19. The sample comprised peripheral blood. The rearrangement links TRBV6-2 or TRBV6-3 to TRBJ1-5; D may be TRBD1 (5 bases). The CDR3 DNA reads TGTGCCAGCAGTTTTCAGGGCGTCAGTCAGCCCCAGCATTTT. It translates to CASSFQGVSQPQHF.